These T cell receptor beta chains were read from a single sample in a study of human T cells and chemical hapten exposure. Each CDR3 protein is one row after TCRdb ran MiXCR on the RACE reads. The data contain 350,000 to 400,000 distinct CDR3 sequences, about 6.9% of them seen just once; the ten biggest clones take up around 5.8%. Sequences were derived from whole blood, sampled in connection with sensitization to the hapten diphenylcyclopropenone (DPC). The origin of the receptors is a woman aged 18-35 years with alopecia areata. Some clones in this sample may be carry-over from other donors' samples. The CDR3 runs from the conserved cysteine through the conserved F or W. Each record gives: D gene, J gene, clone size, V gene, CDR3 DNA, CDR3 protein. A D gene is named only where the DNA matches it firmly. Rows may omit the clone size; those that give it use once, few, many or a size class.

D gene: TRBD2
J gene: TRBJ2-3
clone size: few
V gene: TRBV7-9
CDR3 DNA: TGTGCCAGCACCCGCGGGACTACCGTTGCACCAATGACAGATACGCAGTATTTT
CDR3 protein: CASTRGTTVAPMTDTQYF

D gene: .
J gene: TRBJ2-7
clone size: .
V gene: TRBV25-1
CDR3 DNA: TGTGCCTCCCGGAGCTCCTACGAGCAGTACTTC
CDR3 protein: CASRSSYEQYF

D gene: .
J gene: TRBJ2-3
clone size: many
V gene: TRBV7-9
CDR3 DNA: TGTGCCAGCAGCCCCCAGGATACGCAGTATTTT
CDR3 protein: CASSPQDTQYF

D gene: TRBD1
J gene: TRBJ2-4
clone size: .
V gene: TRBV2
CDR3 DNA: TGTGCCAGCAGTGAAGCAAGGGGGCTAGCCAAAAACATTCAGTACTTC
CDR3 protein: CASSEARGLAKNIQYF

D gene: .
J gene: TRBJ1-5
clone size: many
V gene: TRBV6-1
CDR3 DNA: TGTGCCAGCAGTGAAGCGGGGGGGGTTAATCAGCCCCAGCATTTT
CDR3 protein: CASSEAGGVNQPQHF

D gene: .
J gene: TRBJ2-3
clone size: few
V gene: TRBV20-1
CDR3 DNA: TGCAGTGCTAGAGCCGTCGCGACAGATACGCAGTATTTT
CDR3 protein: CSARAVATDTQYF

D gene: TRBD2
J gene: TRBJ2-3
clone size: few
V gene: TRBV5-4
CDR3 DNA: TGTGCCAGCAGCTTACCAGCGGGGTTCACAGATACGCAGTATTTT
CDR3 protein: CASSLPAGFTDTQYF

D gene: .
J gene: TRBJ2-2
clone size: .
V gene: TRBV12-3/TRBV12-4
CDR3 DNA: TGTGCCAGCAGTCACGGGACTGGGGACACCGGGGAGCTGTTTTTT
CDR3 protein: CASSHGTGDTGELFF

D gene: TRBD2
J gene: TRBJ2-1
clone size: few
V gene: TRBV7-2
CDR3 DNA: TGTGCCAGCAGCCCCCAGCGGGGGGGCCCCGATGAGCAGTTCTTC
CDR3 protein: CASSPQRGGPDEQFF

D gene: .
J gene: TRBJ1-1
clone size: many
V gene: TRBV7-9
CDR3 DNA: TGTGCCAGCAGCTCGTGGTTGGGGAAGCGGACGGTGAACACTGAAGCTTTCTTT
CDR3 protein: CASSSWLGKRTVNTEAFF

D gene: .
J gene: TRBJ2-6
clone size: few
V gene: TRBV28
CDR3 DNA: TGTGCCAGCAGTGAGGCGAGCTCTGGGGCCAACGTCCTGACTTTC
CDR3 protein: CASSEASSGANVLTF

D gene: .
J gene: TRBJ1-5
clone size: .
V gene: TRBV12-3/TRBV12-4
CDR3 DNA: TGTGCCAGCAGTTCTGTTTTCCCGGGAAATCAGCCCCAGCATTTT
CDR3 protein: CASSSVFPGNQPQHF

D gene: .
J gene: TRBJ2-3
clone size: few
V gene: TRBV5-8
CDR3 DNA: TGTGCCAGCAGCTTGGGCGGATTAGAAGCAGATACGCAGTATTTT
CDR3 protein: CASSLGGLEADTQYF

D gene: .
J gene: TRBJ2-2
clone size: .
V gene: TRBV3-1
CDR3 DNA: TGTGCCAGCACGGTGGGATCGGCGAACACCGGGGAGCTGTTTTTT
CDR3 protein: CASTVGSANTGELFF

D gene: .
J gene: TRBJ1-1
clone size: many
V gene: TRBV10-3
CDR3 DNA: TGTGCCATCAGTGTTACTGATTCGAACACTGAAGCTTTCTTT
CDR3 protein: CAISVTDSNTEAFF

D gene: .
J gene: TRBJ1-1
clone size: .
V gene: TRBV6-5
CDR3 DNA: TGTGCCAGCAGTTACCTCCCGAGGACAGCTGAAGCTTTCTTT
CDR3 protein: CASSYLPRTAEAFF

D gene: .
J gene: TRBJ2-7
clone size: .
V gene: TRBV2
CDR3 DNA: TGTGCCAGCGGAAGACTGCTTCGCGAGCAGTACTTC
CDR3 protein: CASGRLLREQYF

D gene: TRBD2
J gene: TRBJ2-1
clone size: many
V gene: TRBV12-3/TRBV12-4
CDR3 DNA: TGTGCCAGCAGCTATCGCGCGACTAGCGATGAGCAGTTCTTC
CDR3 protein: CASSYRATSDEQFF

D gene: .
J gene: TRBJ2-7
clone size: many
V gene: TRBV6-1
CDR3 DNA: TGTGCCAGCAGTCCCACAGGGAGAGGCCGCGAGCAGTACTTC
CDR3 protein: CASSPTGRGREQYF

D gene: TRBD1
J gene: TRBJ1-1
clone size: few
V gene: TRBV6-1
CDR3 DNA: TGTGCCAGCAGGGACAGGGATAACACTGAAGCTTTCTTT
CDR3 protein: CASRDRDNTEAFF

D gene: .
J gene: TRBJ1-1
clone size: few
V gene: TRBV5-1
CDR3 DNA: TGCGCCAGCAGCTTGAGTAGGGGCCCTGAAGCTTTCTTT
CDR3 protein: CASSLSRGPEAFF

D gene: TRBD1
J gene: TRBJ1-1
clone size: many
V gene: TRBV5-1
CDR3 DNA: TGCGCCAGCAGCCCGACAGGGCGGACTGAAGCTTTCTTT
CDR3 protein: CASSPTGRTEAFF

D gene: .
J gene: TRBJ2-5
clone size: .
V gene: TRBV10-3
CDR3 DNA: TGTGCCATCAGCCCCGGGCGGCAAGAGACCCAGTACTTC
CDR3 protein: CAISPGRQETQYF

D gene: .
J gene: TRBJ2-1
clone size: .
V gene: TRBV18
CDR3 DNA: TGTGCCAGCTCACCAGGCGGGCAAAATGAGCAGTTCTTC
CDR3 protein: CASSPGGQNEQFF

D gene: TRBD2
J gene: TRBJ2-1
clone size: many
V gene: TRBV11-3
CDR3 DNA: TGTGCCAGCAGCTTAGAGGTCGGCGGGGGTTCCTACAATGAGCAGTTCTTC
CDR3 protein: CASSLEVGGGSYNEQFF

D gene: TRBD2
J gene: TRBJ2-2
clone size: .
V gene: TRBV7-3
CDR3 DNA: TGTGCCAGCAGCCCACTGGGAGCGGGGGAATACACCGGGGAGCTGTTTTTT
CDR3 protein: CASSPLGAGEYTGELFF

D gene: .
J gene: TRBJ2-3
clone size: .
V gene: TRBV12-3/TRBV12-4
CDR3 DNA: TGTGCCAGCAGCCTACAGGGAGGAGAAGATACGCAGTATTTT
CDR3 protein: CASSLQGGEDTQYF

D gene: TRBD2
J gene: TRBJ2-3
clone size: few
V gene: TRBV28
CDR3 DNA: TGTGCCAGCAGCTCGACTAGCACGGCAGATACGCAGTATTTT
CDR3 protein: CASSSTSTADTQYF

D gene: .
J gene: TRBJ2-7
clone size: few
V gene: TRBV7-9
CDR3 DNA: TGTGCCAGCAGCCCAAACGGGGATTCCTACGAGCAGTACTTC
CDR3 protein: CASSPNGDSYEQYF

D gene: TRBD2
J gene: TRBJ2-3
clone size: .
V gene: TRBV10-3
CDR3 DNA: TGTGCCATTTCCGTAGCGGGGGGACCCACAGATACGCAGTATTTT
CDR3 protein: CAISVAGGPTDTQYF

D gene: TRBD1
J gene: TRBJ2-7
clone size: .
V gene: TRBV5-1
CDR3 DNA: TGCGCCAGCAGCGGGGGACAGCGCTCCTACGAGCAGTACTTC
CDR3 protein: CASSGGQRSYEQYF

D gene: TRBD1
J gene: TRBJ2-7
clone size: many
V gene: TRBV20-1
CDR3 DNA: TGCAGTGCAAACCCGGGACAGGGAAACGAGCAGTACTTC
CDR3 protein: CSANPGQGNEQYF

D gene: TRBD1
J gene: TRBJ1-1
clone size: many
V gene: TRBV10-3
CDR3 DNA: TGTGCCATCAGCGCGGCGAGAGGACAGGGACGAAGGACTGAAGCTTTCTTT
CDR3 protein: CAISAARGQGRRTEAFF

D gene: TRBD2
J gene: TRBJ2-1
clone size: many
V gene: TRBV29-1
CDR3 DNA: TGCAGCGTCGACGGGACTAGGGCCTACAATGAGCAGTTCTTC
CDR3 protein: CSVDGTRAYNEQFF

D gene: TRBD1
J gene: TRBJ2-3
clone size: .
V gene: TRBV6-2/TRBV6-3
CDR3 DNA: TGTGCCAGCACCAACAGGGGTCGGGGTCCCACAGATACGCAGTATTTT
CDR3 protein: CASTNRGRGPTDTQYF

D gene: .
J gene: TRBJ1-1
clone size: .
V gene: TRBV29-1
CDR3 DNA: TGCGGCGTTGATGCTGGCGGAGAAGCTTTCTTT
CDR3 protein: CGVDAGGEAFF

D gene: .
J gene: TRBJ1-1
clone size: many
V gene: TRBV5-1
CDR3 DNA: TGCGCCAGCAGCCCCCCCCCGCGGGCCTGGAACACTGAAGCTTTCTTT
CDR3 protein: CASSPPPRAWNTEAFF

D gene: .
J gene: TRBJ2-3
clone size: .
V gene: TRBV7-9
CDR3 DNA: TGTGCCAGCAGCTTAGTACAGGGCCCAGATACGCAGTATTTT
CDR3 protein: CASSLVQGPDTQYF

D gene: .
J gene: TRBJ1-1
clone size: few
V gene: TRBV20-1
CDR3 DNA: TGCAGTGCTAGCCGGGGACACCTCAACACTGAAGCTTTCTTT
CDR3 protein: CSASRGHLNTEAFF

D gene: .
J gene: TRBJ1-5
clone size: many
V gene: TRBV9
CDR3 DNA: TGTGCCAGCAGCGTAGCCGGGAATCAGCCCCAGCATTTT
CDR3 protein: CASSVAGNQPQHF

D gene: .
J gene: TRBJ2-7
clone size: many
V gene: TRBV6-2/TRBV6-3
CDR3 DNA: TGTGCCAGCGGGGCAGGAACCTACGAGCAGTACTTC
CDR3 protein: CASGAGTYEQYF

D gene: .
J gene: TRBJ1-1
clone size: .
V gene: TRBV27
CDR3 DNA: TGTGCCAGCAGTTTATCAGGGCAGTCTAACACTGAAGCTTTCTTT
CDR3 protein: CASSLSGQSNTEAFF

D gene: .
J gene: TRBJ2-7
clone size: many
V gene: TRBV28
CDR3 DNA: TGTGCCAGCAGTTTAGGCGGACAGCCATACGAGCAGTACTTC
CDR3 protein: CASSLGGQPYEQYF